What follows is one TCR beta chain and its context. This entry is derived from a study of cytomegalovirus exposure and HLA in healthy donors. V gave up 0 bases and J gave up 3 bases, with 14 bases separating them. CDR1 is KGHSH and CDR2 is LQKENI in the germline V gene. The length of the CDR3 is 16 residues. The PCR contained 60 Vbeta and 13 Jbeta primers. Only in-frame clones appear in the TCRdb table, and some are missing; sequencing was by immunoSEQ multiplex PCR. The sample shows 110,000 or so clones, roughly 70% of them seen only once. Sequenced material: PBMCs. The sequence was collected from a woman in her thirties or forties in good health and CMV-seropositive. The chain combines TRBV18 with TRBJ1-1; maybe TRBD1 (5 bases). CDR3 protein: CASSPPRLQGYTEAFF. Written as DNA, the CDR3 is TGTGCCAGCTCACCACCGAGGTTGCAGGGATACACTGAAGCTTTCTTT.